The present entry profiles one T cell receptor (beta chain) with its context. Its antigen is unidentified. This sample is part of a study of T-cell memory formation after mild COVID-19. At the level of the study: Largely donor-specific sequence clusters came from two donors. Study-level points and caveats: Most CD4+ clones that shrank were in CM and EM, while CD8+ ones turned up in EMRA.

Barcoded TCR alpha and TCR beta cDNA libraries with UMIs came from 5'RACE using constant-segment primers. Via MiXCR, TCRdb re-called the 5' RACE reads, giving one row per CDR3 protein. The table lists about 440,000 distinct CDR3 sequences, over 15% of them singletons. The clonotype originates from an adult woman who had mild COVID-19 (a few samples of this study predate the infection). Cell type and time point are not known. The sample comprised PBMCs or a T cell subset sorted from them (not recorded which).

CDR3 region: CASSLGGQGKETQYF. As DNA, the CDR3 is TGTGCCAGCAGCTTAGGGGGACAGGGAAAGGAGACCCAGTACTTC. This chain joins TRBV7-7 and TRBJ2-5; the match to TRBD1 covers 9 bases. Germline assignment: CDR1 SSHAT and CDR2 FNYEAQ (reference sequence). This CDR3 comprises 15 residues. V lost 1 base to trimming and J lost 5 bases; unmatched junction nucleotides: 5.